This passage covers 10 T cell receptor beta chains from one sample sequenced in a study of T cell responses to AZD1222 COVID-19 vaccine. Sequencing used immunoSEQ multiplex PCR; TCRdb keeps in-frame clones, though not all of them. This table lists 150,000 or so clones. Sequenced material: peripheral blood. Receptor source: an adult in good health.

This chain links TRBV20-1 with TRBJ1-5; the D gene is possibly TRBD1 (5 bases). The CDR3 has 14 amino acids. The V gene's germline CDR1 is DFQATT and CDR2 SNEGSKA (reference sequence). V gave up 3 bases and J gave up 2 bases, with 11 bases separating them. This chain's CDR3 is CSASSQGGNQPQHF. CDR3 in DNA: TGCAGTGCTAGTTCCCAGGGTGGCAATCAGCCCCAGCATTTT.

The V gene is TRBV3-1 (or the pseudogene TRBV3-2), the J gene TRBJ1-5; D is ambiguous. Trimming pared 2 bases from V and 0 bases from J, leaving 8 bases between. Germline-derived CDR1 and CDR2 are LGHDT and YNNKEL (reference sequence). CDR3 length: 15 residues. This CDR3 reads CASSQRGISNQPQHF. In nucleotides, the CDR3 is TGTGCCAGCAGCCAACGCGGGATTAGCAATCAGCCCCAGCATTTT.

V is TRBV7-6 and J is TRBJ1-3; possible D gene TRBD1, 5 bases. The length of the CDR3 is 16 residues. Trimming left V 5 bases short and J 2 bases short, with 16 bases between. The V gene's germline CDR1 is SGHVS and CDR2 FNYEAQ. The CDR3 is CASSKLVGVAGNTIYF. Here the CDR3 DNA reads TGTGCCAGCAGCAAGCTTGTAGGGGTTGCTGGAAACACCATATATTTT.

The rearrangement uses TRBV5-1 and TRBJ1-1; the match to TRBD1 covers 9 bases. The CDR3 covers 14 residues. The trim removed 4 bases at V and 5 bases at J, leaving 6 bases unmatched. Germline assignment: CDR1 SGHRS and CDR2 YFSETQ. CDR3 sequence: CASSALTGGTEAFF. CDR3 DNA sequence: TGCGCCAGCAGCGCATTGACAGGGGGAACTGAAGCTTTCTTT. Full variable domain (remainder filled in from reference TRBV5-1 and TRBJ1-1): KAGVTQTPRYLIKTRGQQVTLSCSPISGHRSVSWYQQTPGQGLQFLFEYFSETQRNKGNFPGRFSGRQFSNSRSEMNVSTLELGDSALYLCASSALTGGTEAFFGQGTRLTVV.

This chain links TRBV5-5 with TRBJ2-3; D is unclear. This CDR3 has 17 residues. Trimming cost V 2 bases and J 0 bases, with 16 bases left between them. Germline CDR1 reads SGHKS; CDR2 reads YYEKEE (reference sequence). The CDR3 reads CASSFGGSLPSTDTQYF. CDR3 sequence (DNA): TGTGCCAGCAGCTTTGGCGGCAGCCTCCCTAGCACAGATACGCAGTATTTT.

CDR3 region: CASSLAPAGGVEQFF. The CDR3 DNA follows: TGTGCCAGCAGCTTAGCCCCTGCGGGGGGCGTTGAGCAGTTCTTC. The chain employs TRBV7-7 and TRBJ2-1; the match to TRBD2 covers 8 bases. Germline V lookup: CDR1 SSHAT, CDR2 FNYEAQ (reference sequence). The CDR3 is 15 amino acids. V dropped 0 bases and J dropped 9; count of bases not matched to a gene: 7.

This rearrangement joins TRBV29-1 to TRBJ2-7; D ambiguous. V was clipped by 2 bases and J by 5 bases, with 13 bases between them. Germline lookup yields CDR1 SQVTM and CDR2 ANQGSEA. The length of the CDR3 is 13 residues. For the CDR3, the DNA is TGCAGCGTTGAACAGCCCCTTAACAACGAGCAGTACTTC. This codes for CSVEQPLNNEQYF.

The genes are TRBV7-9 and TRBJ1-4; D is unresolved. The CDR3 is 14 amino acids. CDR1 and CDR2 from the germline V gene are SEHNR and FQNEAQ (reference sequence). The ends were cut back, 5 bases at V and 0 bases at J, with 7 bases in the middle. CDR3 residues: CASSPGATNEKLFF. The CDR3 nucleotides read TGTGCCAGCAGCCCCGGAGCAACTAATGAAAAACTGTTTTTT.

This chain links TRBV4-2 with TRBJ1-5; D unresolved. Trimming removed 4 bases at V and 2 bases at J, with 15 bases between. There are 16 residues in the CDR3. Germline V gene lookup returns CDR1 LGHNA and CDR2 YNFKEQ. The CDR3 spells CASSLWWQDGNQPQHF. The CDR3 DNA follows: TGTGCCAGCAGCCTATGGTGGCAGGACGGCAATCAGCCCCAGCATTTT.

The chain has TRBV27 and TRBJ1-3; 7 bases fit TRBD1. This CDR3 contains 15 residues. V was clipped by 6 bases and J by 0 bases; unmatched bases: 5. From germline, CDR1 is MNHEY and CDR2 SMNVEV (reference sequence). As DNA, the CDR3 is TGTGCCAGCAGGCGACAGGGCAACTCTGGAAACACCATATATTTT. Encoded protein: CASRRQGNSGNTIYF.